What follows are 28 T cell receptor beta chains derived from one specimen sequenced in a study of Graves' ophthalmopathy and Graves' hyperthyroidism. Researchers took RNA transcripts and amplified TCR beta CDR3 regions from them. RT-PCR in the first round used HTBI primers; a second-round multiplex PCR followed. TCRdb passed the multiplex PCR reads through MiXCR, listing each CDR3 protein once. The sample has about 210,000 distinct CDR3 sequences; just under 30% are singletons. Source material: peripheral blood. These receptors came from a man aged 50-60 years with Graves' ophthalmopathy.

This clonotype was seen ten or more times. The V call is TRBV24-1, the J call TRBJ2-7, with D possibly matching TRBD1 (5 bases). The CDR3 consists of 13 residues. Trimming shortened V by 4 bases and J by 6 bases, and 12 bases separated the two germline ends. Germline V CDR1 and CDR2: KGHDR, SFDVKD. The CDR3 DNA sequence: TGTGCCACCAGTGACCCGACAGATTCCGAGCAGTACTTC. Translated: CATSDPTDSEQYF.

The chain recombines TRBV11-2 with TRBJ1-5; no clear D. This CDR3 spans 12 amino acids. The V end lost 7 bases, the J end lost 9 bases, and 13 bases lay between the germline ends. Germline V gives CDR1 SGHAT, CDR2 FQNNGV. The CDR3 DNA sequence: TGTGCCAGCACCGGGGAAGATGGGCCCCAGCATTTT. This translates into CASTGEDGPQHF.

This clonotype was seen at least ten times. The chain joins TRBV15 to TRBJ2-7; 8 bases fit TRBD2. The junction had 8 bases not matched to a gene; V was cut back by 0 bases and J by 7 bases. This CDR3 is 15 amino acids long. Germline V CDR1 and CDR2: LNHNV, YYDKDF (reference sequence). The CDR3 DNA follows: TGTGCCACCAGCAGAGATTTGGGACTAGGGCTGGAGCAGTACTTC. This translates into CATSRDLGLGLEQYF. Filled out from reference TRBV15 and TRBJ2-7, the complete variable domain reads DAMVIQNPRYQVTQFGKPVTLSCSQTLNHNVMYWYQQKSSQAPKLLFHYYDKDFNNEADTPDNFQSRRPNTSFCFLDIRSPGLGDTAMYLCATSRDLGLGLEQYFGPGTRLTVT.

In its sample, this clonotype was seen many times. A read error is possible here, since a much larger clone lies one base away. J is TRBJ1-5 and V is TRBV6-5; perhaps TRBD1 as D (6 bases). Germline CDR1 is MNHEY and CDR2 is SVGAGI. This CDR3 is built from 12 residues. The CDR3: CAGRGGNQPQHF. Written as DNA, the CDR3 is TGTGCCGGCAGGGGAGGGAATCAGCCCCAGCATTTT.

The CDR3 reads CASSFGDREETQYF. CDR3 DNA: TGTGCCAGCAGTTTCGGAGACAGGGAAGAGACCCAGTACTTC. The chain joins TRBV28 to TRBJ2-5, with 7 positions matching TRBD1. The V gene's germline CDR1 is MDHEN and CDR2 SYDVKM. The V segment lost 3 bases and the J segment 3 bases; nucleotides outside the gene matches: 4. This CDR3 has 14 amino acids. The complete variable domain, with remaining parts taken from reference TRBV28 and TRBJ2-5, reads DVKVTQSSRYLVKRTGEKVFLECVQDMDHENMFWYRQDPGLGLRLIYFSYDVKMKEKGDIPEGYSVSREKKERFSLILESASTNQTSMYLCASSFGDREETQYFGPGTRLLVL.

This clonotype was seen repeatedly, ten times or more. The CDR3 nucleotides read TGCAGTGCTAGAGTTCGAAAAGCAGTTTCCTACGAGCAGTACTTC. Translation gives CSARVRKAVSYEQYF. V is TRBV20-1 and J is TRBJ2-7; no reliable D call. CDR1 is DFQATT and CDR2 is SNEGSKA in the germline V gene (reference sequence). The CDR3 is 15 amino acids. Trimming removed 1 base at V and 1 base at J, with 14 bases between.

V and J are TRBV7-2 and TRBJ2-7, with D perhaps TRBD1 (6 bases). CDR1 is SGHTA and CDR2 is FQGNSA in the germline V gene. V was clipped by 2 bases and J by 6 bases, with 17 bases between them. CDR3 length: 15 amino acids. CDR3 loop: CASSLWVREGGEQYF. CDR3 coding DNA: TGTGCCAGCAGCTTATGGGTGAGGGAAGGGGGCGAGCAGTACTTC.

This clonotype was observed at least ten times. V usage is TRBV6-2 or TRBV6-3 and J usage is TRBJ1-1; maybe TRBD1 (5 bases). Trimming took off 2 bases at V and 8 bases at J, with 9 bases between the two ends. Germline CDR1 is MNHEY and CDR2 is SVGEGT. The CDR3 extends over 12 amino acids. The CDR3 spells CASSYLGTEAFF. The CDR3 region has the DNA TGTGCCAGCAGTTACCTAGGGACCGAAGCTTTCTTT.

This clonotype was found many times. The chain uses TRBV14 and TRBJ2-7; D unresolved. This CDR3 has 15 residues. Germline lookup yields CDR1 SGHDN and CDR2 FVKESK. V was clipped by 0 bases and J by 0 bases, with 9 bases between them. The CDR3 nucleotides read TGTGCCAGCAGCCAAGAATGGGTTAGCTCCTACGAGCAGTACTTC. It is translated as CASSQEWVSSYEQYF. Together with reference TRBV14 and TRBJ2-7, the CDR3 gives the full variable domain: EAGVTQFPSHSVIEKGQTVTLRCDPISGHDNLYWYRRVMGKEIKFLLHFVKESKQDESGMPNNRFLAERTGGTYSTLKVQPAELEDSGVYFCASSQEWVSSYEQYFGPGTRLTVT.

This clonotype was picked up many times. The gene calls are TRBV20-1 and TRBJ2-7; D might be TRBD1 (5 bases). The CDR3 length is 12 residues. Germline CDR1 is DFQATT and CDR2 is SNEGSKA (reference sequence). V was clipped by 0 bases and J by 4 bases, with 7 bases between them. The CDR3, as DNA: TGCAGTGCTAGAGATCAGGGATACGAGCAGTACTTC. It yields the protein CSARDQGYEQYF.

A word on this clonotype: This sequence may be a read error, since a much larger clone differs from it by one base. This chain links TRBV6-2 or TRBV6-3 with TRBJ2-2; D is possibly TRBD1 or TRBD2 (5 bases each). From germline, CDR1 is MNHEY and CDR2 SVGEGT. The CDR3 extends over 14 amino acids. CDR3 in amino acids: CTSSPLLGAGELFF. The CDR3 DNA reads as TGTACCAGCAGTCCCTTGTTGGGGGCCGGGGAGCTGTTTTTT.

This chain connects TRBV6-1 to TRBJ2-7; D perhaps matches TRBD1 (6 bases). Looked up from germline, CDR1 is MNHNS and CDR2 is SASEGT. V lost 8 bases and J lost 3, with 14 bases in between. The CDR3 totals 13 residues. The CDR3 protein is CASLRDNNYEQYF. The CDR3 DNA is TGTGCCAGCCTAAGGGACAACAACTACGAGCAGTACTTC.

This clonotype has ten or more counts. The chain combines TRBV6-5 with TRBJ2-7; 10 nucleotides align to TRBD1. This CDR3 has 15 amino acids. The germline gives CDR1 MNHEY, CDR2 SVGAGI. After removal of 7 bases from V and 6 bases from J, the junction contained 12 bases not matched to a gene. The CDR3 reads CASTRKPGQGREQYF. CDR3 nucleotide sequence: TGTGCCAGCACTCGGAAGCCGGGACAGGGGCGCGAGCAGTACTTC.

This clonotype was picked up a small number of times. This chain joins TRBV6-2 or TRBV6-3 and TRBJ1-5, with D maybe TRBD1 (6 bases). V lost 8 bases and J lost 5, with 13 bases in between. The CDR3 extends over 13 amino acids. Looked up from germline, CDR1 is MNHEY and CDR2 is SVGEGT. CDR3 amino acids: CASCNTGYQPQHF. The DNA for the CDR3 is TGTGCCAGCTGTAACACAGGGTATCAGCCCCAGCATTTT.

There are many counts of this clonotype. This chain joins TRBV6-5 and TRBJ1-5; D is unresolved. Germline values: CDR1 MNHEY, CDR2 SVGAGI. The CDR3 sequence is 15 residues long. Trimming took off 6 bases at V and 2 bases at J, with 14 bases between the two ends. The CDR3 DNA reads TGTGCCAGCAGCCCCCAAGCCGGGGGCAATCAGCCCCAGCATTTT. The encoded protein is CASSPQAGGNQPQHF.

This clonotype appeared many times. The genes are TRBV12-3 or TRBV12-4 and TRBJ2-2, with D hard to call. V lost 6 bases, J lost 7 bases, and 9 bases lay in between. This CDR3 region has 12 residues. CDR3 nucleotide sequence: TGTGCCAGCAGCAAAGGCTACGGGGAGCTGTTTTTT. This encodes CASSKGYGELFF.

This clonotype has ten or more counts. This sequence joins TRBV2 and TRBJ1-1; tentatively, D is TRBD1 (5 bases). The V end lost 6 bases, the J end lost 1 base, and 15 bases lay between the germline ends. The CDR3 consists of 15 residues. Germline values: CDR1 SNHLY, CDR2 FYNNEI. CDR3 coding DNA: TGTGCCAGCAGGTTCGCCGGGGGATCGAACACTGAAGCTTTCTTT. It yields the protein CASRFAGGSNTEAFF.

The V and J genes are TRBV7-2 and TRBJ2-2, with 8 bases lining up with TRBD1. The V gene end was trimmed by 0 bases and the J gene end by 6 bases; junction bases not matched to a gene: 3. Germline lookup yields CDR1 SGHTA and CDR2 FQGNSA. This CDR3 comprises 15 residues. CDR3 sequence reads: CASSLATGGSGELFF. DNA for the CDR3: TGTGCCAGCAGCTTAGCTACAGGGGGATCCGGGGAGCTGTTTTTT.

This clonotype was counted many times. This sequence joins TRBV6-5 and TRBJ1-2; the match to TRBD1 covers 9 bases. Trimming removed 2 bases from V and 4 bases from J; junction bases left unmatched: 5. There are 15 residues in the CDR3. CDR1 and CDR2 from the germline V gene are MNHEY and SVGAGI. The CDR3 nucleotides are TGTGCCAGCAGTTACCCTCGGGGACAGGGCTATGGCTACACCTTC. Amino acids: CASSYPRGQGYGYTF.

This clonotype came up many times. V and J are TRBV7-9 and TRBJ1-3; D is possibly TRBD1 (5 bases). The CDR3 totals 14 residues. V dropped 5 bases and J dropped 2 bases, with 10 bases sitting between them. CDR1 is SEHNR, CDR2 FQNEAQ, per germline (reference sequence). The CDR3 spells CASSLSGPGNTIYF. DNA for the CDR3: TGTGCCAGCAGCCTATCGGGACCTGGAAACACCATATATTTT.

This clonotype was recorded a few times. This may be a read error, as it is one base from a much larger clone. The rearrangement uses TRBV6-4 and TRBJ1-3; no clear D. The V end was cut by 6 bases, the J end by 4 bases, with 4 bases between. From germline, CDR1 is MRHNA and CDR2 SNTAGT. The CDR3 totals 11 residues. The CDR3 DNA reads as TGTGCCAGCAGCATCGGAAACACCATATATTTT. Translating it yields CASSIGNTIYF.

V usage is TRBV12-3 or TRBV12-4 and J usage is TRBJ1-1, with D unclear. The CDR3 contains 12 residues. Trimming removed 6 bases at V and 11 bases at J, with 16 bases between. The CDR3 region is CASSQRRVDAFF. The CDR3 DNA is TGTGCCAGCAGCCAAAGACGGGTAGACGCTTTCTTT.

This clonotype came up a few times. The chain uses TRBV15 and TRBJ2-5; D uncertain. The CDR3 length is 13 residues. V lost 5 bases and J lost 4, with 11 bases in between. CDR1 is LNHNV and CDR2 is YYDKDF in the germline V gene (reference sequence). For the CDR3, the DNA is TGTGCCACCAGCGCTAGTCCCCGAGAGACCCAGTACTTC. Its translation: CATSASPRETQYF. The full variable domain, in which reference TRBV15 and TRBJ2-5 provide the parts outside the CDR3, is DAMVIQNPRYQVTQFGKPVTLSCSQTLNHNVMYWYQQKSSQAPKLLFHYYDKDFNNEADTPDNFQSRRPNTSFCFLDIRSPGLGDTAMYLCATSASPRETQYFGPGTRLLVL.

This clonotype was seen at least ten times. The chain joins TRBV6-2 or TRBV6-3 to TRBJ1-1, with D unresolved. From germline, CDR1 is MNHEY and CDR2 SVGEGT. The CDR3 has 16 amino acids. Trimming took 0 bases from V and 4 from J, leaving 15 bases between them. The CDR3 DNA reads as TGTGCCAGCAGTTACTCCCTCGGTAGTGCAGTCACTGAAGCTTTCTTT. Translating gives CASSYSLGSAVTEAFF.

This clonotype was recorded many times. The rearrangement links TRBV2 to TRBJ1-6; D unclear. Trimming pared 7 bases from V and 6 bases from J, leaving 10 bases between. This CDR3 is built from 13 residues. The V gene's germline CDR1 is SNHLY and CDR2 FYNNEI. CDR3 sequence (DNA): TGTGCCAGCAATAGGGCCCGTAATTCACCCCTCCACTTT. Translated, it gives CASNRARNSPLHF.

This clonotype was recorded many times. This chain connects TRBV30 to TRBJ1-1, with a weak D call TRBD1 (6 bases). The CDR3 consists of 10 residues. Germline loops: CDR1 GTSNPN, CDR2 SVGIG (reference sequence). Written as DNA, the CDR3 is TGTGGGTCGGGACATTCGGGGACTTTCTTT. This encodes CGSGHSGTFF.

Many counts were recorded for this clonotype. The chain couples TRBV28 to TRBJ2-5; 12 bases are a match to TRBD1. The germline V gene encodes CDR1 MDHEN and CDR2 SYDVKM. V trimming: 11 bases; J trimming: 10 bases; junction bases outside the gene matches: 11. The CDR3 length is 13 residues. The DNA of the CDR3 is TGTGCCTTGTCGGGGGGGACAGGGGGCTTCCAGTACTTC. Translating it yields CALSGGTGGFQYF.

Only a few counts were recorded for this clonotype. The J gene is TRBJ2-7, the V gene TRBV6-5; 11 bases map to TRBD2. The CDR3 spans 15 residues. Germline V lookup: CDR1 MNHEY, CDR2 SVGAGI. V gave up 7 bases and J gave up 3 bases; unmatched junction bases: 8. The CDR3, as DNA: TGTGCCAGCATTTTCTCCGGGACTAGCGGCTACGAGCAGTACTTC. The encoded protein is CASIFSGTSGYEQYF.